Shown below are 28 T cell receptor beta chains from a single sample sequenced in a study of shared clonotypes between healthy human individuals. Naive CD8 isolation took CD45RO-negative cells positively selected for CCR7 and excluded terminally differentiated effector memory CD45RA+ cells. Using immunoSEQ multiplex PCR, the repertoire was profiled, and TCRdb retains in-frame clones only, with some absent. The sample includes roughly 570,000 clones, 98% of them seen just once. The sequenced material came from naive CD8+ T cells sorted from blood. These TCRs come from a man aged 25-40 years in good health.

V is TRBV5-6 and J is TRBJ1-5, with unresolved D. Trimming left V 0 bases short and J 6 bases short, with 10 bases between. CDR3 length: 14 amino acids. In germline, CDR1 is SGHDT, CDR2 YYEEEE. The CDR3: CASSLARGGQPQHF. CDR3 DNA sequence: TGTGCCAGCAGCTTGGCCCGGGGAGGTCAGCCCCAGCATTTT.

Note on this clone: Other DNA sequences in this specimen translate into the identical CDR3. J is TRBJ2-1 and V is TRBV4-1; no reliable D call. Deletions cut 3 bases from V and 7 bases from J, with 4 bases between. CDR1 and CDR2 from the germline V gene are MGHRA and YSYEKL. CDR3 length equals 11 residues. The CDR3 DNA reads TGCGCCAGCAGCCAGGGTAATGAGCAGTTCTTC. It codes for CASSQGNEQFF.

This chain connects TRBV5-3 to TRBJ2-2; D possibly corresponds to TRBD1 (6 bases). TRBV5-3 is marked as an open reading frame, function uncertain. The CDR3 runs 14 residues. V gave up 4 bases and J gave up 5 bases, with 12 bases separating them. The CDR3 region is CARSPQGWTGELFF. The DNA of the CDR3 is TGTGCCAGAAGCCCACAGGGATGGACCGGGGAGCTGTTTTTT.

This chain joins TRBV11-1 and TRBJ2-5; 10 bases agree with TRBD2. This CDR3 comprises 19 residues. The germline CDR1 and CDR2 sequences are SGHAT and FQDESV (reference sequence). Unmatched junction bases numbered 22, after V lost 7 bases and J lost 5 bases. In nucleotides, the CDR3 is TGTGCCAGCACCCCTGGGGGCCTAGCGGGAGTGGGTCGATTGGAGACCCAGTACTTC. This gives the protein CASTPGGLAGVGRLETQYF.

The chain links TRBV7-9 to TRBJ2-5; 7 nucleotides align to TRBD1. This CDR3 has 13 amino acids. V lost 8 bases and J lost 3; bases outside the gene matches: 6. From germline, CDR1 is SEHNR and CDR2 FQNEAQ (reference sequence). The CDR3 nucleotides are TGTGCCAGCGGACACAGGGGAAAAGAGACCCAGTACTTC. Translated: CASGHRGKETQYF.

Here the CDR3 DNA reads TGCAGCGGGTCGCGTGCGGGCCCCTCTAACGAGCAGTACTTC. Its translation: CSGSRAGPSNEQYF. This chain joins TRBV29-1 and TRBJ2-7, with a tentative D call TRBD2 (5 bases). Trimming removed 7 bases at V and 5 bases at J, with 21 bases between. In germline, CDR1 is SQVTM, CDR2 ANQGSEA. The length of the CDR3 is 14 residues.

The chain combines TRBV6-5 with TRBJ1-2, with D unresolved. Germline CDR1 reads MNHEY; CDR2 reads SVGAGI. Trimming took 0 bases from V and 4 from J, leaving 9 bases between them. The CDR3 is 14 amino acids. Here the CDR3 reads CASSYSRTPYGYTF. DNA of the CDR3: TGTGCCAGCAGTTACTCGAGAACGCCCTATGGCTACACCTTC.

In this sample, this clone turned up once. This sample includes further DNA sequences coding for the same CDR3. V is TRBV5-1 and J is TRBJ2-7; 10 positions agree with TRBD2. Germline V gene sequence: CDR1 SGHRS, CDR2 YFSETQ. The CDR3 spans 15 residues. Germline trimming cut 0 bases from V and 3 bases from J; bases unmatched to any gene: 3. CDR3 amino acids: CASSLVPSGSYEQYF. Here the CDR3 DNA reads TGCGCCAGCAGCTTGGTTCCTAGCGGGAGCTACGAGCAGTACTTC.

This CDR3 is CASTSAGFTDTQYF. DNA of the CDR3: TGTGCCAGCACCTCAGCGGGATTCACAGATACGCAGTATTTT. V gene TRBV6-5 combines with J gene TRBJ2-3; 7 nucleotides agree with TRBD2. Unmatched junction bases numbered 6, after V lost 7 bases and J lost 2 bases. The CDR3 runs to 14 residues. Germline loops: CDR1 MNHEY, CDR2 SVGAGI.

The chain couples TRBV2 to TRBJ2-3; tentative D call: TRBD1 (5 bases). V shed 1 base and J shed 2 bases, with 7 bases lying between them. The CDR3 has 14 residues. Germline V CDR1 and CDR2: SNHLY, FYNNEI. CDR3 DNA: TGTGCCAGCAGTGAAGAACAGGACACAGATACGCAGTATTTT. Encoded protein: CASSEEQDTDTQYF.

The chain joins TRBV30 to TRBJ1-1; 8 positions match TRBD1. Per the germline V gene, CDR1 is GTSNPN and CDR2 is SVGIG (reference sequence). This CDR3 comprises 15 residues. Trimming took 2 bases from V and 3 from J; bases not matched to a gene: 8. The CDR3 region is CAWSLPDRADTEAFF. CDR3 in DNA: TGTGCCTGGAGTCTCCCGGACAGGGCCGACACTGAAGCTTTCTTT.

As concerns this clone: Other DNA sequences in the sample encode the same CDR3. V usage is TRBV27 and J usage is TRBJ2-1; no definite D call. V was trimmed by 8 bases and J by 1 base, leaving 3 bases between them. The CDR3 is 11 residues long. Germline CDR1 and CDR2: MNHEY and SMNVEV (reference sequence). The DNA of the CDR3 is TGTGCCAGCCTTTCCTACAATGAGCAGTTCTTC. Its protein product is CASLSYNEQFF.

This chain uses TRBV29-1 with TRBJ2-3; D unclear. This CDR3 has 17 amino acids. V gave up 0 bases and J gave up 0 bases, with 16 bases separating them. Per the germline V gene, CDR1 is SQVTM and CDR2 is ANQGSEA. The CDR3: CSVEDRSDASSTDTQYF. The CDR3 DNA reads TGCAGCGTTGAAGATCGCTCGGACGCGTCTAGCACAGATACGCAGTATTTT.

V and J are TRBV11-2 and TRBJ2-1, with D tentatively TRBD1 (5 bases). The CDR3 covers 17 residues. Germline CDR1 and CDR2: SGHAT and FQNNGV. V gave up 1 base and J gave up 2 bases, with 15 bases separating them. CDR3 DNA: TGTGCCAGCAGCTTAGGTAAAAGGGGCGCCGCCTACAATGAGCAGTTCTTC. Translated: CASSLGKRGAAYNEQFF.

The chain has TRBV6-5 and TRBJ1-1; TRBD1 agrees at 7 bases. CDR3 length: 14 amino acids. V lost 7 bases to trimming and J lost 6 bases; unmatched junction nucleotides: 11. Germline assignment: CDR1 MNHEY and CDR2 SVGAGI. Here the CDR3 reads CASTQIQGSAEAFF. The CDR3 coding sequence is TGTGCCAGCACCCAAATACAGGGGAGCGCTGAAGCTTTCTTT.

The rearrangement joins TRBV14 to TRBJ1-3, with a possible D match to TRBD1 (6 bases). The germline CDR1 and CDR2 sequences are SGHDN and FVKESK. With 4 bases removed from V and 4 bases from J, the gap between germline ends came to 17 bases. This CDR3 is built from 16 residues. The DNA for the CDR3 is TGTGCCAGCAGCCCAAGATCTACAGGGTGGGGAAACACCATATATTTT. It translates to CASSPRSTGWGNTIYF.

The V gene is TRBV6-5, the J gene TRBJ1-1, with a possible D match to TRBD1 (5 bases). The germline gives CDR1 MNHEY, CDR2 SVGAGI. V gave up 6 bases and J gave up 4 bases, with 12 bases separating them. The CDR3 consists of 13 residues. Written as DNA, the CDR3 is TGTGCCAGCAGACTAGGGGTGGCCACTGAAGCTTTCTTT. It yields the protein CASRLGVATEAFF.

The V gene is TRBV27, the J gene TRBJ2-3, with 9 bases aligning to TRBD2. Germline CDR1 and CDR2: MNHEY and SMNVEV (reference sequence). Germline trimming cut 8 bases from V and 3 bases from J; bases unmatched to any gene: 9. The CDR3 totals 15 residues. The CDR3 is CASVPATSGTDTQYF. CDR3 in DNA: TGTGCCAGCGTTCCAGCGACTAGCGGTACAGATACGCAGTATTTT.

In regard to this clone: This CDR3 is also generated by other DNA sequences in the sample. This CDR3 is CASSLGQIYEQYF. In DNA, the CDR3 is TGTGCCAGCAGCTTGGGACAGATCTACGAGCAGTACTTC. The gene calls are TRBV11-2 and TRBJ2-7, with 7 bases aligning to TRBD1. Germline V lookup: CDR1 SGHAT, CDR2 FQNNGV. The CDR3 spans 13 residues. V lost 3 bases and J lost 3; bases outside the gene matches: 2.

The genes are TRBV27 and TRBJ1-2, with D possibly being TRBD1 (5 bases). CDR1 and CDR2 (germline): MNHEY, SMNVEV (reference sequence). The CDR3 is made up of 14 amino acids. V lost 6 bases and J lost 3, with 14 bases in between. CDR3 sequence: CASRGDSYDYGYTF. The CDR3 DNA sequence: TGTGCCAGCAGAGGGGATAGTTACGACTATGGCTACACCTTC.

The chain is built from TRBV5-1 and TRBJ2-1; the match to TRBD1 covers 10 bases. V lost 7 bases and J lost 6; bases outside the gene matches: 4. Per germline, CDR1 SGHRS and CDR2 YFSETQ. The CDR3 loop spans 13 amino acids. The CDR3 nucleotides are TGCGCCAGCGGACAGGGGGATGGCAATGAGCAGTTCTTC. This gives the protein CASGQGDGNEQFF.

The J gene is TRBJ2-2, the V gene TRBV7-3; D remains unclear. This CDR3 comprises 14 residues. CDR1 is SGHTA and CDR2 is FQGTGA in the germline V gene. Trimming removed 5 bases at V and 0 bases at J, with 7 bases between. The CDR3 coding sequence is TGTGCCAGCAGCCAGTTCGCGAACACCGGGGAGCTGTTTTTT. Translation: CASSQFANTGELFF.

CDR3 DNA sequence: TGTGCCAGCAGCTCGACGGGAACAAATGAGCAGTTCTTC. Encoded protein: CASSSTGTNEQFF. The V gene is TRBV7-6, the J gene TRBJ2-1; perhaps TRBD2 as D (5 bases). The CDR3 extends over 13 amino acids. CDR1 SGHVS and CDR2 FNYEAQ come from the germline V gene. The V gene lost 4 bases and the J gene lost 7 bases, with 11 bases spanning the gap.

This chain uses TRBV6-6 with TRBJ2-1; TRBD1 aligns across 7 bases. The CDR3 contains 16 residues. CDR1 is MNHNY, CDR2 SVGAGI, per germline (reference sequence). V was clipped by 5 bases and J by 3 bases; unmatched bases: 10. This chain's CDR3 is CASSVVSGQFYNEQFF. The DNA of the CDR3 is TGTGCCAGCAGTGTCGTATCGGGACAGTTCTACAATGAGCAGTTCTTC.

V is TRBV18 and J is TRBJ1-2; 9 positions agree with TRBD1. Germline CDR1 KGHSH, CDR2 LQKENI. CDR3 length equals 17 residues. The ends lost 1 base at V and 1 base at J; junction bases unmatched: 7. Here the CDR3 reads CASSPLRQGEYNYGYTF. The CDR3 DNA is TGTGCCAGCTCACCACTTAGACAGGGGGAATATAACTATGGCTACACCTTC.

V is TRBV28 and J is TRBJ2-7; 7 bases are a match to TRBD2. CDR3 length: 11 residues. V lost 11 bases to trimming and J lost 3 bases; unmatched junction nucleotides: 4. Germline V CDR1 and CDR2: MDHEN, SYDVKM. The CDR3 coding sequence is TGTGCCGGGGGGGATTACTACGAGCAGTACTTC. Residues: CAGGDYYEQYF. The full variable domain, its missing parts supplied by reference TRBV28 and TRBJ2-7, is DVKVTQSSRYLVKRTGEKVFLECVQDMDHENMFWYRQDPGLGLRLIYFSYDVKMKEKGDIPEGYSVSREKKERFSLILESASTNQTSMYLCAGGDYYEQYFGPGTRLTVT.

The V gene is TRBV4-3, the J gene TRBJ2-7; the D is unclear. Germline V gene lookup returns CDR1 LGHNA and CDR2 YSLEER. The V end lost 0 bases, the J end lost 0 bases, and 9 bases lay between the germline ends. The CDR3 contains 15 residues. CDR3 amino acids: CASSQDRYSSYEQYF. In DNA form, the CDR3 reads TGCGCCAGCAGCCAAGATAGGTATTCCTCCTACGAGCAGTACTTC.

DNA of the CDR3: TGTGCCAGCAGTGGAGTCGCCGGGGATATAAGCTATGGCTACACCTTC. It is translated as CASSGVAGDISYGYTF. The V gene is TRBV2, the J gene TRBJ1-2; D remains ambiguous. The length of the CDR3 is 16 residues. V gave up 4 bases and J gave up 4 bases, with 19 bases separating them. The germline V gene has CDR1 SNHLY and CDR2 FYNNEI.